The 25 T cell receptor beta chains in this list originate from one sample, sequenced in a study of regulatory T cells in long-lasting Graves disease. Time point indicated: newly diagnosed GD, antithyroid drugs for less than 3 months. The TCR library used RNA extracted from PBMCs. CDR3 regions were amplified by Arm-PCR using iRepertoire HTBI primers to build TCR beta libraries. TCRdb passed the multiplex PCR reads through MiXCR, listing each CDR3 protein once. The sample has roughly 430,000 distinct CDR3 sequences, roughly 17% seen once. The data also belong to a second study, concerning T cells in Graves' hyperthyroidism and ophthalmopathy.

The sequencing here drew on peripheral blood mononuclear cells (PBMCs), taken at new diagnosis, from a patient treated with antithyroid drugs. Source of these receptors: a woman in her twenties or thirties with Graves disease.

The V and J genes are TRBV9 and TRBJ1-1; D gene unclear. CDR3 length equals 11 residues. V lost 0 bases and J 5 bases, leaving 2 bases between the germline ends. In germline, CDR1 is SGDLS, CDR2 YYNGEE. CDR3 amino acids: CASSVETEAFF. The CDR3 coding sequence is TGTGCCAGCAGCGTAGAAACTGAAGCTTTCTTT.

This clonotype was seen more than once but under ten times. The DNA of the CDR3 is TGCAGTGCCCCAGCAAGGCACCCCTACGAGCAGTACTTC. Its protein product is CSAPARHPYEQYF. This chain joins TRBV20-1 and TRBJ2-7, with unresolved D. This CDR3 contains 13 residues. V lost 6 bases and J 2 bases, leaving 14 bases between the germline ends. Germline V gene sequence: CDR1 DFQATT, CDR2 SNEGSKA (reference sequence).

The chain carries TRBV7-9 and TRBJ2-1, with D tentatively TRBD1 or TRBD2 (5 bases each). Trimming pared 2 bases from V and 8 bases from J, leaving 13 bases between. The CDR3 runs to 14 residues. Germline-derived CDR1 and CDR2 are SEHNR and FQNEAQ (reference sequence). The CDR3 DNA follows: TGTGCCAGCAGCTTAACTCGGGGCGATGATGAGCAGTTCTTC. Translation: CASSLTRGDDEQFF.

The chain couples TRBV19 to TRBJ2-3; TRBD2 matches at 7 bases. The CDR3 totals 15 residues. Germline CDR1 reads LNHDA; CDR2 reads SQIVND (reference sequence). V dropped 6 bases and J dropped 0; count of bases not matched to a gene: 6. The CDR3 loop is CASSGSAGSTDTQYF. DNA of the CDR3: TGTGCCAGTAGCGGATCAGCGGGAAGCACAGATACGCAGTATTTT.

The chain has TRBV27 and TRBJ1-2; D unresolved. CDR1 is MNHEY, CDR2 SMNVEV, per germline (reference sequence). Between the trimmed V and J ends, which lost 5 bases and 4 bases, there was a span of 14 bases. CDR3 length equals 14 residues. CDR3 bases: TGTGCCAGCAGTCCTCGGACGGTGAGCTATGGCTACACCTTC. Encoded protein: CASSPRTVSYGYTF.

At least ten counts were recorded for this clonotype. The rearrangement joins TRBV7-9 to TRBJ2-1; TRBD2 matches at 8 bases. Per germline, CDR1 SEHNR and CDR2 FQNEAQ (reference sequence). Unmatched junction bases numbered 8, after V lost 5 bases and J lost 2 bases. CDR3 size: 16 residues. DNA of the CDR3: TGTGCCAGCAGCCCGACCACAGCGGGGGCCTACAATGAGCAGTTCTTC. Translation gives CASSPTTAGAYNEQFF.

This clonotype was seen ten or more times. The rearrangement uses TRBV28 and TRBJ1-4, with 7 positions matching TRBD1. V was clipped by 5 bases and J by 8 bases; unmatched bases: 8. The CDR3 has 14 residues. Germline V gene sequence: CDR1 MDHEN, CDR2 SYDVKM. The CDR3 region is CASSGHRGGEKLFF. CDR3 coding DNA: TGTGCCAGCAGTGGCCACAGGGGAGGGGAAAAACTGTTTTTT. Together with reference TRBV28 and TRBJ1-4, the CDR3 gives the full variable domain: DVKVTQSSRYLVKRTGEKVFLECVQDMDHENMFWYRQDPGLGLRLIYFSYDVKMKEKGDIPEGYSVSREKKERFSLILESASTNQTSMYLCASSGHRGGEKLFFGSGTQLSVL.

This clonotype came up many times. This chain joins TRBV2 and TRBJ2-1; 9 nucleotides align to TRBD2. The CDR3 length is 16 residues. Germline CDR1 is SNHLY and CDR2 is FYNNEI. Trimming took 4 bases from V and 6 from J; bases not matched to a gene: 10. The chain's CDR3 is CASSGLAGSLGNEQFF. The CDR3 DNA reads TGTGCCAGCAGTGGCCTAGCGGGATCCTTAGGCAATGAGCAGTTCTTC.

The V gene is TRBV18, the J gene TRBJ2-7; no reliable D call. CDR1 is KGHSH, CDR2 LQKENI, per germline. V was clipped by 3 bases and J by 0 bases, with 9 bases between them. The CDR3 consists of 14 residues. CDR3 bases: TGTGCCAGCTCACCCCTGTCGAGCTCCTACGAGCAGTACTTC. Its protein product is CASSPLSSSYEQYF.

The chain links TRBV9 to TRBJ2-3, with D unclear. The V and J ends lost 0 bases and 1 base respectively, with 6 bases between them. Germline V CDR1 and CDR2: SGDLS, YYNGEE. The CDR3 runs to 14 residues. The CDR3 DNA is TGTGCCAGCAGCGTAGTGGCGGGCACAGATACGCAGTATTTT. Protein sequence: CASSVVAGTDTQYF.

This clonotype was detected a few times. The CDR3 here is CASSLSVRFPDTQYF. In nucleotides, the CDR3 is TGTGCCAGCAGTTTATCTGTAAGGTTCCCAGATACGCAGTATTTT. J is TRBJ2-3 and V is TRBV12-3 or TRBV12-4, with D uncertain. Trimming shortened V by 2 bases and J by 4 bases, and 13 bases separated the two germline ends. This CDR3 contains 15 residues.

V is TRBV7-9 and J is TRBJ1-1; D gene unclear. Germline CDR1 and CDR2: SEHNR and FQNEAQ (reference sequence). V was shortened by 3 bases and J by 0 bases, with 8 bases between the two germline ends. The CDR3 runs to 14 residues. CDR3 bases: TGTGCCAGCAGCTTCTCGATCATGAACACTGAAGCTTTCTTT. Its protein is CASSFSIMNTEAFF.

This clonotype was seen more than once but under ten times. This CDR3 is CASSFPGGNYGYTF. The CDR3 nucleotides read TGTGCCAGCAGCTTCCCAGGGGGCAACTATGGCTACACCTTC. This sequence joins TRBV5-5 and TRBJ1-2, with 8 bases that match TRBD1. Germline CDR1 is SGHKS and CDR2 is YYEKEE (reference sequence). V trimming: 2 bases; J trimming: 2 bases; junction bases outside the gene matches: 2. The CDR3 loop spans 14 amino acids.

The chain is built from TRBV7-8 and TRBJ1-4; D gene ambiguous. The V and J ends lost 1 base and 0 bases respectively, with 15 bases between them. This CDR3 has 18 amino acids. Germline loops: CDR1 SGHVS, CDR2 FQNEAQ. This chain's CDR3 is CASSLDTVRFATNEKLFF. The CDR3 DNA reads as TGTGCCAGCAGCTTAGATACGGTCAGATTTGCAACTAATGAAAAACTGTTTTTT.

The V call is TRBV20-1, the J call TRBJ2-2, with TRBD2 matching over 9 bases. Germline-derived CDR1 and CDR2 are DFQATT and SNEGSKA (reference sequence). The ends lost 6 bases at V and 0 bases at J; junction bases unmatched: 17. The CDR3 loop spans 19 amino acids. CDR3: CSAHNRQGLARSNTGELFF. For the CDR3, the DNA is TGCAGTGCCCACAACAGACAGGGACTAGCCCGATCGAACACCGGGGAGCTGTTTTTT.

This clonotype was detected many times. V is TRBV6-2 or TRBV6-3 and J is TRBJ2-1; 7 nucleotides agree with TRBD2. CDR1 and CDR2 (germline): MNHEY, SVGEGT. The V gene end was trimmed by 5 bases and the J gene end by 1 base; junction bases not matched to a gene: 5. This CDR3 contains 15 residues. CDR3 DNA sequence: TGTGCCAGCAGTATCCCTAGCGGTTCCTACAATGAGCAGTTCTTC. As protein: CASSIPSGSYNEQFF.

This sequence joins TRBV9 and TRBJ2-5; D is possibly TRBD1 (6 bases). This CDR3 spans 14 amino acids. The V gene lost 5 bases and the J gene lost 5 bases, with 16 bases spanning the gap. Germline V gene lookup returns CDR1 SGDLS and CDR2 YYNGEE. Here the CDR3 DNA reads TGTGCCAGCAGTTACAGGGTGACTCCCGAGACCCAGTACTTC. Translating it yields CASSYRVTPETQYF. Drawing the rest from reference TRBV9 and TRBJ2-5, the complete variable domain is DSGVTQTPKHLITATGQRVTLRCSPRSGDLSVYWYQQSLDQGLQFLIQYYNGEERAKGNILERFSAQQFPDLHSELNLSSLELGDSALYFCASSYRVTPETQYFGPGTRLLVL.

This clonotype occurred many times. The V gene is TRBV3-1, the J gene TRBJ2-1; 7 bases align to TRBD1. This CDR3 has 14 residues. Germline V gene data show CDR1 as LGHDT and CDR2 as YNNKEL (reference sequence). After removal of 5 bases from V and 8 bases from J, the junction contained 9 bases not matched to a gene. CDR3 protein: CASSSDRVGYEQFF. The CDR3 bases are TGTGCCAGCAGCTCCGACAGGGTGGGCTATGAGCAGTTCTTC.

This clonotype was seen at least ten times. The rearrangement joins TRBV3-1 to TRBJ1-1, with D maybe TRBD1 (5 bases). CDR1 and CDR2 (germline): LGHDT, YNNKEL (reference sequence). The CDR3 spans 15 residues. V was clipped by 2 bases and J by 6 bases, with 16 bases between them. The CDR3 protein is CASSQRAGGSPEAFF. CDR3 coding DNA: TGTGCCAGCAGCCAAAGGGCGGGGGGGTCACCTGAAGCTTTCTTT. Based on the CDR3 plus reference TRBV3-1 and TRBJ1-1, the full variable domain is DTAVSQTPKYLVTQMGNDKSIKCEQNLGHDTMYWYKQDSKKFLKIMFSYNNKELIINETVPNRFSPKSPDKAHLNLHINSLELGDSAVYFCASSQRAGGSPEAFFGQGTRLTVV.

V and J are TRBV2 and TRBJ1-2; a weak D match, TRBD1 (5 bases). V dropped 3 bases and J dropped 2 bases, with 7 bases sitting between them. The CDR3 extends over 13 amino acids. Per the germline V gene, CDR1 is SNHLY and CDR2 is FYNNEI. CDR3 DNA sequence: TGTGCCAGCAGTGAGGGGGGGAACTATGGCTACACCTTC. Protein: CASSEGGNYGYTF.

This clonotype was recorded a few times. This chain connects TRBV5-5 to TRBJ2-1, with a tentative D call TRBD2 (5 bases). Germline V gene sequence: CDR1 SGHKS, CDR2 YYEKEE (reference sequence). V was clipped by 5 bases and J by 1 base, with 13 bases between them. CDR3 size: 15 residues. DNA of the CDR3: TGTGCCAGCAGGTTTAACGAGGGATCCTACAATGAGCAGTTCTTC. Its protein is CASRFNEGSYNEQFF.

V is TRBV3-1 and J is TRBJ2-7, with 8 positions matching TRBD2. The trim removed 4 bases at V and 5 bases at J, leaving 7 bases unmatched. Germline lookup yields CDR1 LGHDT and CDR2 YNNKEL (reference sequence). The length of the CDR3 is 14 residues. CDR3 sequence reads: CASSPREGVDEQYF. CDR3 coding DNA: TGTGCCAGCAGCCCCCGGGAGGGCGTCGACGAGCAGTACTTC.

This clonotype came up many times. The chain links TRBV11-3 to TRBJ2-1; tentative D call: TRBD1 (6 bases). The V end was cut by 0 bases, the J end by 5 bases, with 11 bases between. Germline V lookup: CDR1 SGHNT, CDR2 YENEEA. The CDR3 is 15 amino acids. This chain's CDR3 is CASSLEGTFNNEQFF. The CDR3 region has the DNA TGTGCCAGCAGCTTAGAAGGGACATTTAACAATGAGCAGTTCTTC.

The rearrangement joins TRBV7-9 to TRBJ1-1; no clear D gene. CDR1 and CDR2 (germline): SEHNR, FQNEAQ (reference sequence). Deletions cut 10 bases from V and 10 bases from J, with 16 bases between. The CDR3 is made up of 11 amino acids. As DNA, the CDR3 is TGTGCCAAACTGCTCGTTCGAGGAGCTTTCTTT. This codes for CAKLLVRGAFF.

This clonotype has just a few counts. The chain joins TRBV20-1 to TRBJ2-2; TRBD2 aligns across 8 bases. This CDR3 comprises 17 residues. The germline V gene has CDR1 DFQATT and CDR2 SNEGSKA (reference sequence). J gave up 0 bases and V 3 bases, and 9 bases lay outside the gene matches. CDR3 DNA: TGCAGTGCTAGTTCCCTTGCGGGAGGACCGAACACCGGGGAGCTGTTTTTT. It is translated as CSASSLAGGPNTGELFF.